The rows below give T cell receptor beta chains drawn from one sample of a study of post-analysis software for immune sequencing data. TCRdb re-called the PCR reads through MiXCR, storing one row per CDR3 protein. This table has roughly 430,000 distinct CDR3 sequences, approximately 39% appearing once. The sample was blood. The receptors here all came from a girl aged 2 to 10 with multiple sclerosis. Both conserved end residues are part of each CDR3. Each record gives: J gene, V gene, D gene, clone size, CDR3 protein, CDR3 DNA. D genes are given only for firm matches. The size of a clone is reported for some rows only, either as once, few or many, or as a class for expanded clones.

>TRBJ1-2|TRBV29-1|NA|NA
CSVEAERTNYGYTF
TGCAGCGTTGAAGCAGAACGTACTAACTATGGCTACACCTTC
>TRBJ2-7|TRBV7-8|NA|NA
CASSGISGYEQYF
TGTGCCAGCAGCGGGATTAGCGGCTACGAGCAGTACTTC
>TRBJ1-6|TRBV9|NA|NA
CASNTANSPLHF
TGTGCCAGTAACACTGCGAATTCACCCCTCCACTTT
>TRBJ1-1|TRBV30|NA|NA
CAWSELNTEAFF
TGTGCCTGGAGTGAGCTTAACACTGAAGCTTTCTTT
>TRBJ2-1|TRBV20-1|NA|few
CSARDLASNNEQFF
TGCAGTGCTAGAGATTTGGCTAGCAACAATGAGCAGTTCTTC
>TRBJ2-4|TRBV20-1|NA|few
CSASQTSLRAQYF
TGCAGTGCTAGTCAAACCTCCCTGAGGGCCCAGTACTTC
>TRBJ1-2|TRBV15|NA|few
CATSRPGQNYGYTF
TGTGCCACCAGCAGACCTGGACAGAACTATGGCTACACCTTC
>TRBJ2-7|TRBV6-2/TRBV6-3|NA|few
CASSYGLLSYEQYF
TGTGCCAGCAGTTACGGACTGCTCTCCTACGAGCAGTACTTC
>TRBJ2-7|TRBV18|TRBD1|few
CASSVSRDRGRRSSYEQYF
TGTGCCAGCTCAGTAAGCCGGGACAGGGGGCGGCGAAGCTCCTACGAGCAGTACTTC
>TRBJ2-1|TRBV28|NA|once
CASRTTGQGYNEQFF
TGTGCCAGCAGAACCACAGGCCAGGGATACAATGAGCAGTTCTTC
>TRBJ2-3|TRBV20-1|NA|few
CSDDHFSTDTQYF
TGCAGTGACGATCACTTTAGCACAGATACGCAGTATTTT
>TRBJ2-4|TRBV24-1|NA|NA
CATSDPVKNIQYF
TGTGCCACCAGTGACCCCGTCAAAAACATTCAGTACTTC
>TRBJ2-7|TRBV28|NA|few
CASSLDQGHYEQYF
TGTGCCAGCAGTTTAGATCAGGGGCACTACGAGCAGTACTTC
>TRBJ2-1|TRBV11-2|TRBD1|NA
CASSSVRGQGRNEQFF
TGTGCCAGCAGCTCCGTACGTGGACAGGGGAGAAATGAGCAGTTCTTC
>TRBJ2-5|TRBV5-1|NA|NA
CASSLGWSQETQYF
TGCGCCAGCAGCTTGGGTTGGTCCCAAGAGACCCAGTACTTC
>TRBJ1-1|TRBV5-1|NA|NA
CASSLGFGVSDTEAFF
TGCGCCAGCAGCTTGGGATTCGGGGTGTCGGACACTGAAGCTTTCTTT
>TRBJ2-7|TRBV4-1|NA|NA
CASSQHHTYEQYF
TGCGCCAGCAGCCAACACCATACCTACGAGCAGTACTTC
>TRBJ2-3|TRBV7-3|NA|NA
CASSLSSDTDTQYF
TGTGCCAGCAGCTTATCGAGCGACACAGATACGCAGTATTTT
>TRBJ2-3|TRBV20-1|NA|NA
CSARPGFGGSDTQYF
TGCAGTGCTAGGCCCGGCTTCGGAGGATCAGATACGCAGTATTTT
>TRBJ2-3|TRBV20-1|TRBD2|NA
CSAREDSGGGDTQYF
TGCAGTGCTAGAGAGGATAGCGGGGGGGGAGATACGCAGTATTTT
>TRBJ2-6|TRBV5-1|NA|NA
CASSFEVSGANVLTF
TGCGCCAGCAGCTTTGAGGTCTCTGGGGCCAACGTCCTGACTTTC
>TRBJ1-4|TRBV4-1|NA|NA
CASSQGNGEHEKLFF
TGCGCCAGCAGCCAAGGTAACGGCGAGCACGAAAAACTGTTTTTT
>TRBJ2-1|TRBV4-3|TRBD2|NA
CASSQDHGTSAMSSYNEQFF
TGCGCCAGCAGCCAAGATCATGGGACTAGCGCTATGAGCTCCTACAATGAGCAGTTCTTC
>TRBJ2-7|TRBV20-1|NA|few
CSAQRVKTPFREQYF
TGCAGTGCTCAAAGAGTGAAAACCCCTTTCCGCGAGCAGTACTTC
>TRBJ1-5|TRBV20-1|NA|once
CSAPYGTSIRPQHF
TGCAGTGCTCCCTACGGGACATCCATTCGGCCCCAGCATTTT
>TRBJ2-1|TRBV5-1|TRBD2|few
CASSLGSGNNEQFF
TGCGCCAGCAGCTTGGGGAGCGGGAACAATGAGCAGTTCTTC
>TRBJ2-1|TRBV28|TRBD2|NA
CASSPPTSGRAGEQFF
TGTGCCAGCAGTCCCCCGACTAGCGGGAGGGCCGGTGAGCAGTTCTTC
>TRBJ1-2|TRBV7-9|NA|once
CASSLGEYNGYTF
TGTGCCAGCAGCTTAGGGGAGTACAATGGCTACACCTTC
>TRBJ2-5|TRBV12-3/TRBV12-4|NA|few
CASRVDRQETQYF
TGTGCCAGCAGAGTCGACAGACAAGAGACCCAGTACTTC
>TRBJ2-5|TRBV13|TRBD2|few
CANSPPGGGPSETQYF
TGTGCCAACAGCCCCCCTGGGGGAGGGCCCTCAGAGACCCAGTACTTC
>TRBJ1-2|TRBV20-1|TRBD1|NA
CSVETGYGYTF
TGCAGTGTCGAGACAGGGTATGGCTACACCTTC
>TRBJ2-1|TRBV28|NA|NA
CASNYIPLGLNEQFF
TGTGCCAGCAATTATATCCCATTGGGCCTCAATGAGCAGTTCTTC
>TRBJ2-1|TRBV7-9|NA|NA
CASSLEWLSYNEQFF
TGTGCCAGCAGCTTGGAGTGGCTCTCCTACAATGAGCAGTTCTTC
>TRBJ2-7|TRBV14|TRBD1|few
CASSATGGEQYF
TGTGCCAGCAGCGCCACAGGGGGAGAGCAGTACTTC
>TRBJ1-1|TRBV3-1|NA|NA
CASRAGLDLNTEAFF
TGTGCCAGCAGGGCAGGGCTGGATTTGAACACTGAAGCTTTCTTT
>TRBJ2-3|TRBV7-3|TRBD2|NA
CASSLSAGTSGSATQYF
TGTGCCAGCAGCTTATCTGCGGGGACTAGCGGGAGCGCTACGCAGTATTTT
>TRBJ1-1|TRBV7-9|NA|few
CASSSPLGTEAFF
TGTGCCAGCAGCTCTCCGCTGGGGACTGAAGCTTTCTTT
>TRBJ2-3|TRBV4-1|TRBD2|NA
CASSQVLAGGDTQYF
TGCGCCAGCAGCCAAGTTCTAGCGGGAGGAGATACGCAGTATTTT
>TRBJ2-2|TRBV10-3|NA|NA
CAISGEGTGELFF
TGTGCCATCAGTGGAGAGGGGACCGGGGAGCTGTTTTTT
>TRBJ1-1|TRBV12-3/TRBV12-4|TRBD1|NA
CASSTRQGGTEAFF
TGTGCCAGCAGTACAAGACAGGGTGGCACTGAAGCTTTCTTT
>TRBJ1-1|TRBV29-1|NA|NA
CSVADPQRNTEAFF
TGCAGCGTTGCTGACCCACAGAGAAACACTGAAGCTTTCTTT
>TRBJ1-2|TRBV29-1|NA|NA
CSVGGATGTQDGYTF
TGCAGCGTTGGGGGTGCTACAGGGACCCAGGATGGCTACACCTTC